This is a list of T cell receptor beta chains from one sample in a study of PD-1 blockade in mismatch repair-deficient tumors. Generated by immunoSEQ multiplex PCR, the TCRdb table keeps only in-frame clones and is missing some. The profile shows approximately 130,000 clones, about 88% of them singletons. The sample here was peripheral blood, taken 44 weeks after starting pembrolizumab. The receptors here all came from an adult with mismatch repair-deficient cancer. CDR3s include the opening cysteine and the closing phenylalanine or tryptophan. Fields, in order: V gene, J gene, clone size, D gene, CDR3 DNA, CDR3 protein. D genes are given only for firm matches. Size is omitted from some rows. Given values are once, few, many or a class for expanded clones.

TRBV19	TRBJ2-7	.	.	TGTGCCAGTAGTCAAACAGGGTATGAGCAGTACTTC	CASSQTGYEQYF
TRBV4-1	TRBJ2-1	.	.	TGCGCCAGCAGCCAAGACGTCGGTGAGCAGTTCTTC	CASSQDVGEQFF
TRBV2	TRBJ2-4	.	.	TGTGCCAGCAGTGAAGAGGCGGGACGGACCAAAAACATTCAGTACTTC	CASSEEAGRTKNIQYF
TRBV13	TRBJ2-7	.	TRBD2	TGTGCCAGCAGCGCCGGGATAGCGGGGGGCAGCTCCTACGAGCAGTACTTC	CASSAGIAGGSSYEQYF
TRBV30	TRBJ2-7	.	.	TGTGCCTGGAGTGGGGGTAGCGAATTCTACGAGCAGTACTTC	CAWSGGSEFYEQYF
TRBV25-1	TRBJ2-5	.	TRBD1	TGTGCCAGCAGTGTGAAGTGGGGACAGAGGTTCGTAGAGACCCAGTACTTC	CASSVKWGQRFVETQYF
TRBV23-1	TRBJ2-1	.	TRBD1	TGCGCCAGCAGAACCCAGGACAGGGTGAGACTAGATGCATACAATGAGCAGTTCTTC	CASRTQDRVRLDAYNEQFF
TRBV27	TRBJ2-7	.	TRBD2	TGTGCCAGCAGGCCTATAGCGGGAGGGCCGGGCGAGCAGTACTTC	CASRPIAGGPGEQYF
TRBV7-8	TRBJ1-1	.	TRBD1	TGTGCCAGCAACCTCGGACAGGGAGAAACTGAAGCTTTCTTT	CASNLGQGETEAFF
TRBV6-1	TRBJ2-7	.	.	TGTGCCAGCAAGTCCTACGAGCAGTACTTC	CASKSYEQYF
TRBV6-1	TRBJ1-2	.	.	TGTGCGACCAATCCTCGAGGGGGGGGCTATGGCTACACCTTC	CATNPRGGGYGYTF
TRBV27	TRBJ2-3	.	.	TGTGCCAGCAGTCCGGCATACCCAGAGATTTCAGATACGCAGTATTTT	CASSPAYPEISDTQYF
TRBV13	TRBJ1-1	.	.	TGTGCCAGCAGCTTCACAGGGTTGGCTGAAGCTTTCTTT	CASSFTGLAEAFF
TRBV2	TRBJ2-1	.	TRBD2	TGTGCCAGCAGATCCTCGTCGGGGGGGAGGAATGAGCAGTTCTTC	CASRSSSGGRNEQFF
TRBV6-6	TRBJ1-3	.	.	TGTGCCAGCAGTAAATACGGACAGAACTCTGGAAACACCATATATTTT	CASSKYGQNSGNTIYF
TRBV6-1	TRBJ2-7	.	TRBD1	TGTGCCAGCAGTGTTCGACAGGGCCCCGGGTTGGAGCAGTACTTC	CASSVRQGPGLEQYF
TRBV5-1	TRBJ1-5	.	.	TGCGCCAGCAGCTTGTATGGTGGGAGCAATCAGCCCCAGCATTTT	CASSLYGGSNQPQHF
TRBV7-3	TRBJ2-3	.	TRBD2	TGTGCCAGCAGCCCCGGACTAGCGGGAGGGCCGGGAGGGACAGATACGCAGTATTTT	CASSPGLAGGPGGTDTQYF
TRBV6-1	TRBJ2-7	.	.	TGTGCCAGCAGTGAATTCGGGGGCGGGGGCAACTATAAGGGCGAGCAGTACTTC	CASSEFGGGGNYKGEQYF
TRBV4-1	TRBJ2-3	once	.	TGCGCCAGCAGCCAAGTTTGGGGACGGAGCACAGATACGCAGTATTTT	CASSQVWGRSTDTQYF
TRBV11-3	TRBJ2-1	once	.	TGTGCCAGCAGCCCGGGCCTGCGGGGAGGGCAGTTCTTC	CASSPGLRGGQFF
TRBV5-1	TRBJ1-1	.	.	TGCGCCAGCAGCAGAACAGTGGGCACTGAAGCTTTCTTT	CASSRTVGTEAFF
TRBV9	TRBJ1-2	.	.	TGTGCCAGCAGCTTGACAGGAGAGGTCACCTATGGCTACACCTTC	CASSLTGEVTYGYTF
TRBV5-4	TRBJ2-7	.	TRBD1	TGTGCCAGCAGCTTGTGGGGACAGACCTACGAGCAGTACTTC	CASSLWGQTYEQYF
TRBV5-1	TRBJ2-1	.	TRBD2	TGCGCCAGCAGCCAAACTAGCGGATCCTACAATGAGCAGTTCTTC	CASSQTSGSYNEQFF
TRBV18	TRBJ2-1	.	TRBD2	TGTGCCAGCACCGTTCTAGCGGGAGCTGGAGAGCAGTTCTTC	CASTVLAGAGEQFF
TRBV7-9	TRBJ2-7	.	TRBD2	TGTGCCAGCAGCTTAGTCGCGGGAGCCCTCTACGAGCAGTACTTC	CASSLVAGALYEQYF
TRBV5-5	TRBJ1-5	.	.	TGTGCCAGCAGCTTGGATGCCCTGGCTGGGCCCCAGCATTTT	CASSLDALAGPQHF
TRBV10-2	TRBJ2-3	once	.	TGCGCCAGCAGTGGAGGGGCAGGAGATACGCAGTATTTT	CASSGGAGDTQYF
TRBV5-4	TRBJ2-1	.	.	TGTGCCAGCAGCCGGATGCGTGAGCAGTTCTTC	CASSRMREQFF
TRBV9	TRBJ2-7	.	TRBD2	TGTGCCAGCAGTACCCAAGCGGGAGGCTCCTACGAGCAGTACTTC	CASSTQAGGSYEQYF
TRBV29-1	TRBJ1-1	few	.	TGCAGCGTACTAGACACTGAAGCTTTCTTT	CSVLDTEAFF
TRBV6-5	TRBJ1-2	.	.	TGTGCCAGCAGTCTATCCGGACGGAACTATGGCTACACCTTC	CASSLSGRNYGYTF
TRBV27	TRBJ2-5	.	.	TGTGCCAGCAGTTTGAACTCCTTTGAAGACCAAGAGACCCAGTACTTC	CASSLNSFEDQETQYF
TRBV2	TRBJ2-3	.	TRBD1	TGTGCCAGCAGTGACGGGACAGGGGCCGCAGATACGCAGTATTTT	CASSDGTGAADTQYF
TRBV5-1	TRBJ1-1	.	.	TGCGCCAGCAGCTTCGCACAGGGTAATGAAGCTTTCTTT	CASSFAQGNEAFF
TRBV10-3	TRBJ2-3	.	TRBD2	TGTGCCATCACCGATCTCGGACTAGCGGGAGCATCCGATACGCAGTATTTT	CAITDLGLAGASDTQYF